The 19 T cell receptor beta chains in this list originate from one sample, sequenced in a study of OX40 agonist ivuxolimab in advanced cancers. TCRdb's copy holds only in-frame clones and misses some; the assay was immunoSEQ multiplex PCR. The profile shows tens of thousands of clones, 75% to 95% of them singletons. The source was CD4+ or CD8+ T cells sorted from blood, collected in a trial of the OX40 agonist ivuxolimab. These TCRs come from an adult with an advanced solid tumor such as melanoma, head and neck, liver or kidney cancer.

The CDR3 coding sequence is TGTGCCTGGAGTGTAACGGCAGGGAAGAACACTGAAGCTTTCTTT. Its translation: CAWSVTAGKNTEAFF. This chain links TRBV30 with TRBJ1-1, with D tentatively TRBD1 (5 bases). V lost 0 bases to trimming and J lost 1 base, with 12 bases between them. The V gene's germline CDR1 is GTSNPN and CDR2 SVGIG (reference sequence). The CDR3 is made up of 15 amino acids.

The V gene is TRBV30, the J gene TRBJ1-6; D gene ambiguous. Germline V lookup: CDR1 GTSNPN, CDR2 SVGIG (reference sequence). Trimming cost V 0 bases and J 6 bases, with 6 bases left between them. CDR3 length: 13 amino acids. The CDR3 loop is CAWSVQANSPLHF. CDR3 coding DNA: TGTGCCTGGAGTGTCCAGGCTAATTCACCCCTCCACTTT.

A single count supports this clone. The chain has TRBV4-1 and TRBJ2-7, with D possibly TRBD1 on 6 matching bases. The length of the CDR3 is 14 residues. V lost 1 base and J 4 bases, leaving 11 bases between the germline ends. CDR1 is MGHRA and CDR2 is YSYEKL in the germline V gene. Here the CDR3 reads CASSQGVQGYEQYF. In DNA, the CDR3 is TGCGCCAGCAGCCAAGGGGTACAGGGATACGAGCAGTACTTC.

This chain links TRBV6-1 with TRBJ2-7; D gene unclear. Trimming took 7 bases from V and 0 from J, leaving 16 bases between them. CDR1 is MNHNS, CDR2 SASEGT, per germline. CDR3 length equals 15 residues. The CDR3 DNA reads TGTGCCAGCATGGAGCTCTCCGCTTTCTCCTACGAGCAGTACTTC. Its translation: CASMELSAFSYEQYF.

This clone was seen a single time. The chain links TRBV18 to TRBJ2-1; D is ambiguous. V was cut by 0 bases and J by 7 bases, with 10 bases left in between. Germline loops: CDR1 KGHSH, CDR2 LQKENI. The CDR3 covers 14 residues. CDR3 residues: CASSPPRSRNEQFF. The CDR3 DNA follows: TGTGCCAGCTCACCACCCCGTAGCCGGAATGAGCAGTTCTTC.

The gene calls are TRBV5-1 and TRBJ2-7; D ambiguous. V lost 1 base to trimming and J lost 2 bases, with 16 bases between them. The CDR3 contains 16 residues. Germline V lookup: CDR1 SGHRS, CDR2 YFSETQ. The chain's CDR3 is CASSLSLGRFTYEQYF. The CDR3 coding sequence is TGCGCCAGCAGCTTGTCATTGGGCAGGTTCACCTACGAGCAGTACTTC.

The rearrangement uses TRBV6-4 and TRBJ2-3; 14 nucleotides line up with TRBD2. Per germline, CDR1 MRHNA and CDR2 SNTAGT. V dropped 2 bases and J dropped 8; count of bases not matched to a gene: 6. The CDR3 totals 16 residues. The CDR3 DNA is TGTGCCAGCAGTGACGGGACTAGCGGGAGTCTCAGTACGCAGTATTTT. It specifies CASSDGTSGSLSTQYF.

In DNA, the CDR3 is TGCGCCAGCAGCTTGGGCAGGGGGCTAAGATCCTACGAGCAGTACTTC. The encoded protein is CASSLGRGLRSYEQYF. The chain employs TRBV5-1 and TRBJ2-7, with 8 bases matching TRBD1. J was trimmed by 1 base and V by 0 bases; bases with no gene match: 6. This CDR3 contains 16 residues. Germline V gives CDR1 SGHRS, CDR2 YFSETQ.

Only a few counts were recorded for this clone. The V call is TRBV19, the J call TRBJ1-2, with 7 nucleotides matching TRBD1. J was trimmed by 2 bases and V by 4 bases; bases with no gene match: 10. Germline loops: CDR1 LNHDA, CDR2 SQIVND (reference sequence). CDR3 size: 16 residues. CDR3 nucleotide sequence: TGTGCCAGTAGTACTGCGAACAGGGGTGTGAACTATGGCTACACCTTC. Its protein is CASSTANRGVNYGYTF. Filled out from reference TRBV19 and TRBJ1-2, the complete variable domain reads DGGITQSPKYLFRKEGQNVTLSCEQNLNHDAMYWYRQDPGQGLRLIYYSQIVNDFQKGDIAEGYSVSREKKESFPLTVTSAQKNPTAFYLCASSTANRGVNYGYTFGSGTRLTVV.

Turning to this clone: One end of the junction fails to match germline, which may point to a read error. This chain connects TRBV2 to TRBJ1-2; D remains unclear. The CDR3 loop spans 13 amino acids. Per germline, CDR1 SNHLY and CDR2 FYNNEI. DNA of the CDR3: TGTGCCAGCAGGATATGGGGTGTTCAGCTACTCTTCTTC. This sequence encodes CASRIWGVQLLFF.

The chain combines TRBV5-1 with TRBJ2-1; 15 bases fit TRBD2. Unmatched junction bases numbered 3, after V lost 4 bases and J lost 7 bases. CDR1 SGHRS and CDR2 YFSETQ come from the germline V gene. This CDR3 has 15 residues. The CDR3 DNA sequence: TGCGCCAGCAGCCAGGGACTAGCGGGAGGAAATGAGCAGTTCTTC. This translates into CASSQGLAGGNEQFF.

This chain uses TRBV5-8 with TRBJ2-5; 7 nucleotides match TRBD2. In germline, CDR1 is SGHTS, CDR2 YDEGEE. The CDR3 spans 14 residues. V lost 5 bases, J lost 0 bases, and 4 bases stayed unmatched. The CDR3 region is CASRGRGNQETQYF. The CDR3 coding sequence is TGTGCCAGCAGGGGGAGGGGCAACCAAGAGACCCAGTACTTC.

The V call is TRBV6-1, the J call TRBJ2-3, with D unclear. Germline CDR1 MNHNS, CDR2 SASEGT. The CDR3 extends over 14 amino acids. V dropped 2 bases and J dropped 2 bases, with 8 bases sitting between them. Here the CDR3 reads CASSEPGLTDTQYF. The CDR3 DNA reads TGTGCCAGCAGTGAACCGGGCCTCACAGATACGCAGTATTTT.

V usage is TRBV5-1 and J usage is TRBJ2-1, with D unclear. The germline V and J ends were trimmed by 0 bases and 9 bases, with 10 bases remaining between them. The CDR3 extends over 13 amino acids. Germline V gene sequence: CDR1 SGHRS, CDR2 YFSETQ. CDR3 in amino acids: CASSLGQSGEQFF. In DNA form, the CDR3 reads TGCGCCAGCAGCTTGGGGCAGTCGGGTGAGCAGTTCTTC.

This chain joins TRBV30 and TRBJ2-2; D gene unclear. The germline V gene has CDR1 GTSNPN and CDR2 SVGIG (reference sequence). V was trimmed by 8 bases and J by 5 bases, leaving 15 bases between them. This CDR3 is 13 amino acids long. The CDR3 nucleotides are TGTGCCCGCAGGCTGATGTTGACCGGGGAGCTGTTTTTT. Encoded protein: CARRLMLTGELFF.

CDR3 bases: TGTGCCAGCAGCTTAGTTGGGGGATCCTACGAGCAGTACTTC. Translating gives CASSLVGGSYEQYF. The gene calls are TRBV7-2 and TRBJ2-7; D may match TRBD1 or TRBD2 (5 bases each). CDR3 length: 14 amino acids. The V end was cut by 1 base, the J end by 1 base, with 8 bases between. Germline V gene lookup returns CDR1 SGHTA and CDR2 FQGNSA.

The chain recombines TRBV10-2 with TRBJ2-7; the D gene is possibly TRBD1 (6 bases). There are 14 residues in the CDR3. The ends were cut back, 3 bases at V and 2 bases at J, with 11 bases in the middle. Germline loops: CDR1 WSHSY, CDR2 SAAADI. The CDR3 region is CASSDPQGTYEQYF. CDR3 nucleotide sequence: TGCGCCAGCAGTGACCCTCAGGGGACCTACGAGCAGTACTTC.

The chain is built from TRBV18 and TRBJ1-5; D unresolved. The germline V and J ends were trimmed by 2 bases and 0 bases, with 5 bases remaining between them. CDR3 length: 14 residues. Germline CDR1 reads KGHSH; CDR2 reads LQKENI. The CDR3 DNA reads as TGTGCCAGCTCACCAGCGGATAGCAATCAGCCCCAGCATTTT. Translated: CASSPADSNQPQHF.

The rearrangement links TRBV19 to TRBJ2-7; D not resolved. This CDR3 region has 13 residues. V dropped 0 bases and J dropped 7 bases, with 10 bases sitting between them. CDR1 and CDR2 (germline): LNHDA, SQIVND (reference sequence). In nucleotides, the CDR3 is TGTGCCAGTAGTATAGATAGGGCCGAGGAGCAGTACTTC. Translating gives CASSIDRAEEQYF.